Presented here are 16 T cell receptor beta chains from one specimen sequenced in a study of cytomegalovirus exposure and HLA in healthy donors. 13 Jbeta primers and 60 Vbeta primers were used for the PCR. Produced via immunoSEQ multiplex PCR; TCRdb's table is partial and in-frame only. The sample consists of some 44,000 clones, about 85% of them appearing once. The specimen was PBMCs. All receptors derive from a woman in her forties in good health and CMV-seropositive.

The V call is TRBV7-9, the J call TRBJ2-3; D gene ambiguous. Germline V gene data show CDR1 as SEHNR and CDR2 as FQNEAQ (reference sequence). V was pared by 5 bases and J by 7 bases, with 10 bases between. This CDR3 has 12 amino acids. This CDR3 reads CASSIDLNTQYF. The CDR3 DNA is TGTGCCAGCAGCATAGACTTGAATACGCAGTATTTT.

This rearrangement joins TRBV5-6 to TRBJ1-2; D call uncertain. V was trimmed by 6 bases and J by 5 bases, leaving 17 bases between them. There are 14 residues in the CDR3. Looked up from germline, CDR1 is SGHDT and CDR2 is YYEEEE. CDR3 DNA sequence: TGTGCCAGCAACTATATTAGAGTTGGGTATGGCTACACCTTC. Protein sequence: CASNYIRVGYGYTF.

The chain recombines TRBV15 with TRBJ1-1, with D hard to call. The CDR3 has 12 residues. V lost 1 base to trimming and J lost 10 bases, with 10 bases between them. Germline-derived CDR1 and CDR2 are LNHNV and YYDKDF (reference sequence). The CDR3 here is CATSRGSGAAFF. The CDR3 DNA reads TGTGCCACCAGCAGAGGATCGGGAGCAGCTTTCTTT.

The V and J genes are TRBV19 and TRBJ1-2; D is ambiguous. The CDR3 is 15 amino acids. Trimming pared 5 bases from V and 3 bases from J, leaving 16 bases between. Germline CDR1 reads LNHDA; CDR2 reads SQIVND (reference sequence). The CDR3 coding sequence is TGTGCCAGTAGTCCCGGGAGCCTGGGGTACTATGGCTACACCTTC. Amino acids: CASSPGSLGYYGYTF.

This clone appeared a few times. The chain uses TRBV5-1 and TRBJ2-7, with unresolved D. The V end lost 0 bases, the J end lost 2 bases, and 9 bases lay between the germline ends. There are 14 residues in the CDR3. The germline V gene encodes CDR1 SGHRS and CDR2 YFSETQ. The CDR3 region has the DNA TGCGCCAGCAGCTTGGAGGAGAATGCCTACGAGCAGTACTTC. As protein: CASSLEENAYEQYF. Based on the CDR3 plus reference TRBV5-1 and TRBJ2-7, the full variable domain is KAGVTQTPRYLIKTRGQQVTLSCSPISGHRSVSWYQQTPGQGLQFLFEYFSETQRNKGNFPGRFSGRQFSNSRSEMNVSTLELGDSALYLCASSLEENAYEQYFGPGTRLTVT.

The chain carries TRBV19 and TRBJ2-3; tentative D call: TRBD1 (6 bases). Germline-derived CDR1 and CDR2 are LNHDA and SQIVND (reference sequence). The CDR3 has 14 residues. Trimming left V 7 bases short and J 0 bases short, with 11 bases between. The CDR3 DNA is TGTGCCAGTAAAGGGGGACCTAGCACAGATACGCAGTATTTT. Amino acid sequence: CASKGGPSTDTQYF. Using reference TRBV19 and TRBJ2-3 for the parts outside the CDR3, the full variable domain is DGGITQSPKYLFRKEGQNVTLSCEQNLNHDAMYWYRQDPGQGLRLIYYSQIVNDFQKGDIAEGYSVSREKKESFPLTVTSAQKNPTAFYLCASKGGPSTDTQYFGPGTRLTVL.

This clone was seen a few times. The rearrangement joins TRBV29-1 to TRBJ1-5; D ambiguous. The CDR3 is 13 amino acids. Germline V gives CDR1 SQVTM, CDR2 ANQGSEA. V was trimmed by 6 bases and J by 2 bases, leaving 11 bases between them. The CDR3 sequence is CSVLDTGNQPQHF. Written as DNA, the CDR3 is TGCAGCGTCCTCGACACGGGCAATCAGCCCCAGCATTTT.

This rearrangement joins TRBV9 to TRBJ2-7; tentative D call: TRBD1 (5 bases). CDR1 SGDLS and CDR2 YYNGEE come from the germline V gene. Between the trimmed V and J ends, which lost 0 bases and 3 bases, there was a span of 16 bases. The CDR3 runs 16 residues. The CDR3 sequence is CASSVGGPHGYYEQYF. CDR3 bases: TGTGCCAGCAGCGTAGGGGGCCCCCACGGTTACTACGAGCAGTACTTC.

This clone has a handful of counts. The rearrangement links TRBV6-5 to TRBJ2-5; 7 positions agree with TRBD2. The CDR3 is 14 residues long. Germline V gene data show CDR1 as MNHEY and CDR2 as SVGAGI. J gave up 4 bases and V 2 bases, and 4 bases lay outside the gene matches. The CDR3 loop reads CASSYPGGGETQYF. The DNA of the CDR3 is TGTGCCAGCAGTTACCCGGGCGGGGGAGAGACCCAGTACTTC.

The gene calls are TRBV7-9 and TRBJ2-7; TRBD1 matches at 10 bases. The CDR3 has 15 residues. J was trimmed by 3 bases and V by 4 bases; bases with no gene match: 6. Germline lookup yields CDR1 SEHNR and CDR2 FQNEAQ (reference sequence). The CDR3 DNA reads TGTGCCAGCAGCTACCGTGGACAGGGGGGCTACGAGCAGTACTTC. Its protein product is CASSYRGQGGYEQYF.

The chain joins TRBV15 to TRBJ2-7, with TRBD1 matching over 8 bases. This CDR3 region has 15 residues. V lost 0 bases to trimming and J lost 5 bases; unmatched junction nucleotides: 6. Germline lookup yields CDR1 LNHNV and CDR2 YYDKDF (reference sequence). CDR3 region: CATSREDREEDEQYF. CDR3 in DNA: TGTGCCACCAGCAGAGAGGACAGGGAAGAGGACGAGCAGTACTTC. The complete variable domain, with remaining parts taken from reference TRBV15 and TRBJ2-7, reads DAMVIQNPRYQVTQFGKPVTLSCSQTLNHNVMYWYQQKSSQAPKLLFHYYDKDFNNEADTPDNFQSRRPNTSFCFLDIRSPGLGDTAMYLCATSREDREEDEQYFGPGTRLTVT.

This clone has just one count. V is TRBV19 and J is TRBJ2-2; a possible D gene is TRBD2 (6 bases). V lost 5 bases and J lost 1, with 11 bases in between. Germline lookup yields CDR1 LNHDA and CDR2 SQIVND (reference sequence). The length of the CDR3 is 15 residues. CDR3 in amino acids: CASSPGTGNTGELFF. DNA of the CDR3: TGTGCCAGTAGTCCAGGGACTGGGAACACCGGGGAGCTGTTTTTT.

This clone was detected a few times. The chain links TRBV5-6 to TRBJ2-3; D gene unclear. From germline, CDR1 is SGHDT and CDR2 YYEEEE. Trimming shortened V by 2 bases and J by 6 bases, and 10 bases separated the two germline ends. The CDR3 is 13 residues long. The DNA for the CDR3 is TGTGCCAGCAGCTTTTCTATGTCTGATACGCAGTATTTT. Protein: CASSFSMSDTQYF.

A few counts support this clone. The J gene is TRBJ2-1, the V gene TRBV11-3, with D hard to call. V lost 4 bases and J lost 5, with 12 bases in between. The V gene's germline CDR1 is SGHNT and CDR2 YENEEA. The CDR3 covers 14 residues. The CDR3 is CASSSPVSHNEQFF. CDR3 nucleotides: TGTGCCAGCAGCTCCCCGGTTAGCCACAATGAGCAGTTCTTC.

This clone was detected a few times. The rearrangement uses TRBV15 and TRBJ2-1; the D gene is possibly TRBD2 (5 bases). V was pared by 1 base and J by 1 base, with 5 bases between. CDR1 is LNHNV and CDR2 is YYDKDF in the germline V gene (reference sequence). The CDR3 runs to 14 residues. CDR3 in DNA: TGTGCCACCAGCAGAGGGACTTCCTACAATGAGCAGTTCTTC. It specifies CATSRGTSYNEQFF.

The chain links TRBV11-2 to TRBJ1-2, with 10 positions matching TRBD1. The CDR3 is 14 residues long. Germline V gene lookup returns CDR1 SGHAT and CDR2 FQNNGV. With V trimmed by 6 bases and J by 8 bases, 9 bases remained unmatched. CDR3 DNA sequence: TGTGCCAGCAGAACAACCGGGACAGGGGCCGGCTACACCTTC. Translation gives CASRTTGTGAGYTF.